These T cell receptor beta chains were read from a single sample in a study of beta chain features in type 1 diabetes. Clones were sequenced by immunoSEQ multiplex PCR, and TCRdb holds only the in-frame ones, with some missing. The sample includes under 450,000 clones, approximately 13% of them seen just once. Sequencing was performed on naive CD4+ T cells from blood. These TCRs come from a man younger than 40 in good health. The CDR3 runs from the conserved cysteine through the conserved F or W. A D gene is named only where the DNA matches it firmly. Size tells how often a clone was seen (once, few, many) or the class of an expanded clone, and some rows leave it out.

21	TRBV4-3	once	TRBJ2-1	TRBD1	TGCGCCAGCAGCCAGTCAGGGGACAGGGGGCGTCTCACGAGCTCCTACAATGAGCAGTTCTTC	CASSQSGDRGRLTSSYNEQFF
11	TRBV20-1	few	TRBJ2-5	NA	TGCAGTGATCAGCGGCAAGAGACCCAGTACTTC	CSDQRQETQYF
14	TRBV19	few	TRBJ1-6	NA	TGTGCCAGTAGTATCCAAAGCGGTAATTCACCCCTCCACTTT	CASSIQSGNSPLHF
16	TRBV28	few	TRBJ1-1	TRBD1	TGTGCCAGCAGTTTACTCCCAGGACAGGGGAAAAATGAAGCTTTCTTT	CASSLLPGQGKNEAFF
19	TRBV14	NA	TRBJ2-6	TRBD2	TGTGCCAGCAGCCAGAGAGAGGGACTAGTGCTTGTTGGGGCCAACGTCCTGACTTTC	CASSQREGLVLVGANVLTF
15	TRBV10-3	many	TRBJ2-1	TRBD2	TGTGCCATCAGTGTCTCTGCTCGGGAGGGCCTTGAGCAGTTCTTC	CAISVSAREGLEQFF
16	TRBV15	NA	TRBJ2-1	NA	TGTGCCACCAGCACTCTCCTAGAAAACCCTCAGGGTTGGCAGTTCTTC	CATSTLLENPQGWQFF
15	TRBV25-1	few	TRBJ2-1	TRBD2	TGTGCCAGCGGCCCCTCGGGGAGCGGGAGGAATGAGCAGTTCTTC	CASGPSGSGRNEQFF
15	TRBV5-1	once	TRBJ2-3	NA	TGCGCCAGCAGCTTTAGTGGGGTCAGCACAGATACGCAGTATTTT	CASSFSGVSTDTQYF
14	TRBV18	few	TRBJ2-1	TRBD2	TGTGCCACCCAGCGGGGGGACGAACGTGATGAGCAGTTCTTC	CATQRGDERDEQFF
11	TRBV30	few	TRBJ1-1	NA	TGTGCCTGGAGTGGGACCACTGAAGCTTTCTTT	CAWSGTTEAFF
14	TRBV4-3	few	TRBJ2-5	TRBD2	TGCGCCAGCAGCCAAGAGACTAGCCAGGAGACCCAGTACTTC	CASSQETSQETQYF
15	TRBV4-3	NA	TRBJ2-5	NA	TGCGCCAGCAGCCAAGATCTGAGAGTTCAAGAGACCCAGTACTTC	CASSQDLRVQETQYF
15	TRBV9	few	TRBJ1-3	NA	TGTGCCAGCAGCGTTACAGGGCTCTCTGGAAACACCATATATTTT	CASSVTGLSGNTIYF
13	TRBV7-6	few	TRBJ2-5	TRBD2	TGTGCCAGCAGGCTAGCGGTCCAAGAGACCCAGTACTTC	CASRLAVQETQYF
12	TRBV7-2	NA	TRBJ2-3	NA	TGTGCCAGCAGCCTGGAGGCTAGTACGCAGTATTTT	CASSLEASTQYF
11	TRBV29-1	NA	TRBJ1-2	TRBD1	TGCAGCGTGAGACAGGGGGAGCTTTTGACCTTC	CSVRQGELLTF
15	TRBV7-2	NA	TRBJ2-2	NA	TGTGCCAGCAGCACCCGACTAGTATCTACCGGGGAGCTGTTTTTT	CASSTRLVSTGELFF
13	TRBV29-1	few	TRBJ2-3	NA	TGCAGCGTTGCAATTTGGGGTTCAGATACGCAGTATTTT	CSVAIWGSDTQYF
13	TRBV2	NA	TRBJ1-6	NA	TGTGCCAGCAGTCCGGGCATCAATTCACCCCTCCACTTT	CASSPGINSPLHF
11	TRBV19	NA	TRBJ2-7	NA	TGTGCCAGTAGTGAAGCCTACGAGCAGTACTTC	CASSEAYEQYF
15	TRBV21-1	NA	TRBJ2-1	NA	TGTGCCAGCAGCAAAGCTGGGAACATCATCAATGAGCAGTTCTTC	CASSKAGNIINEQFF
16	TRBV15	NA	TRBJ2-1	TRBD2	TGTGCCACCAGCGGGGGGAGAGCGGGAGCCTACAATGAGCAGTTCTTC	CATSGGRAGAYNEQFF
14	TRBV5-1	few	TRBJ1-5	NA	TGCGCCAGCAGCTTGGAGGGGGGCAATCAGCCCCAGCATTTT	CASSLEGGNQPQHF
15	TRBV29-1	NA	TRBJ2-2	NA	TGCAGCGTTGGCGTTTGCTATATGGACGCCGGGGAGCTGTTTTTT	CSVGVCYMDAGELFF
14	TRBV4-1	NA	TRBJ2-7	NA	TGCGCCAGCAGCCAAGATAGGCTGTCCTACGAGCAGTACTTC	CASSQDRLSYEQYF
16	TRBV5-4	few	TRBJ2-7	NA	TGTGCCAGCAGCCCTACCCCGGGCTCCAGCTCCTACGAGCAGTACTTC	CASSPTPGSSSYEQYF
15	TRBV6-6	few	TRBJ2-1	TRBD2	TGTGCCAGCAGCCCCACTAGCGGCTCCTACAATGAGCAGTTCTTC	CASSPTSGSYNEQFF
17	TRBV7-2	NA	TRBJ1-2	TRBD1	TGTGCCAGCAGCGCCGGGACAGGGTCAGATCATGCCTATGGCTACACCTTC	CASSAGTGSDHAYGYTF
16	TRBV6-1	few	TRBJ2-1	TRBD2	TGTGCCAGCAGTGAGACTAGCGGGAGAAGCCACAATGAGCAGTTCTTC	CASSETSGRSHNEQFF
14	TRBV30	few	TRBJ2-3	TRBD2	TGTGCCTCAAGGAAGCGGGACCTCACAGATACGCAGTATTTT	CASRKRDLTDTQYF
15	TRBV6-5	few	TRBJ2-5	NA	TGTGCCAGCAGTTATAATCGGGACTGGGATGAGACCCAGTACTTC	CASSYNRDWDETQYF
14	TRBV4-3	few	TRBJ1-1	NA	TGCGCCAGCAGCCAGTTGGGGGGCGTCGCTGAAGCTTTCTTT	CASSQLGGVAEAFF
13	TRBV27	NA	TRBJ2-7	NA	TGTGCCAGCAGTTTAGTCAGGGCGGGCGAGCAGTACTTC	CASSLVRAGEQYF
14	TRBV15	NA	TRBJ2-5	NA	TGTGCCACCAGCAGGGGACGGGCGCAAGAGACCCAGTACTTC	CATSRGRAQETQYF
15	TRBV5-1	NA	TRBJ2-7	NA	TGCGCCAGCAGCTTGGACCAAGGTGCGGTCTACGAGCAGTACTTC	CASSLDQGAVYEQYF
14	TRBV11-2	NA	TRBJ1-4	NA	TGTGCCAGCAGCTTCGGGGGAACGAATGAAAAACTGTTTTTT	CASSFGGTNEKLFF
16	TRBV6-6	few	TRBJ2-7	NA	TGTGCCAGCAGTCATACGACGTGGTATAGTGTCTACGAGCAGTACTTC	CASSHTTWYSVYEQYF
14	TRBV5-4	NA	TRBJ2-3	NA	TGTGCCAGCAGCTTGGCCGAGAGGATGGATACGCAGTATTTT	CASSLAERMDTQYF
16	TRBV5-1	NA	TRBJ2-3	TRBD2	TGCGCCAGCAGCTTGGATATAGCGGGCCTCACAGATACGCAGTATTTT	CASSLDIAGLTDTQYF
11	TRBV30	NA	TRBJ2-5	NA	TGTGCCTGGACAGGGGTACAGACCCAGTACTTC	CAWTGVQTQYF
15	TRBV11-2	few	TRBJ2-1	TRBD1	TGTGCCAGCAGCCTATACAGGGGGCTTTACAATGAGCAGTTCTTC	CASSLYRGLYNEQFF
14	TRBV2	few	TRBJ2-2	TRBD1	TGTGCCAGCAGGATGGACAGGCACACCGGGGAGCTGTTTTTT	CASRMDRHTGELFF
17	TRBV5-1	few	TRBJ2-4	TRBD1	TGCGCCAGCAGCAGCCAAGGGGGCGCTTTCGCCAAAAACATTCAGTACTTC	CASSSQGGAFAKNIQYF
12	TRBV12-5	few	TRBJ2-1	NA	TGTGCTAGTGGTTTGGTACAAAATGAGCAGTTCTTC	CASGLVQNEQFF
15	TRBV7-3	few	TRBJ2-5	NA	TGTGCCAGCAGCTTAGGGCAGTTTTACCAAGAGACCCAGTACTTC	CASSLGQFYQETQYF
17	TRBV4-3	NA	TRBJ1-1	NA	TGCGCCAGCAGCCAAGATAAGGCGCGGCTACTTAACACTGAAGCTTTCTTT	CASSQDKARLLNTEAFF
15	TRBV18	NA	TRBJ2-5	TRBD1	TGTGCCAGCTCACGTCTGGACAGGTCGACGGAGACCCAGTACTTC	CASSRLDRSTETQYF